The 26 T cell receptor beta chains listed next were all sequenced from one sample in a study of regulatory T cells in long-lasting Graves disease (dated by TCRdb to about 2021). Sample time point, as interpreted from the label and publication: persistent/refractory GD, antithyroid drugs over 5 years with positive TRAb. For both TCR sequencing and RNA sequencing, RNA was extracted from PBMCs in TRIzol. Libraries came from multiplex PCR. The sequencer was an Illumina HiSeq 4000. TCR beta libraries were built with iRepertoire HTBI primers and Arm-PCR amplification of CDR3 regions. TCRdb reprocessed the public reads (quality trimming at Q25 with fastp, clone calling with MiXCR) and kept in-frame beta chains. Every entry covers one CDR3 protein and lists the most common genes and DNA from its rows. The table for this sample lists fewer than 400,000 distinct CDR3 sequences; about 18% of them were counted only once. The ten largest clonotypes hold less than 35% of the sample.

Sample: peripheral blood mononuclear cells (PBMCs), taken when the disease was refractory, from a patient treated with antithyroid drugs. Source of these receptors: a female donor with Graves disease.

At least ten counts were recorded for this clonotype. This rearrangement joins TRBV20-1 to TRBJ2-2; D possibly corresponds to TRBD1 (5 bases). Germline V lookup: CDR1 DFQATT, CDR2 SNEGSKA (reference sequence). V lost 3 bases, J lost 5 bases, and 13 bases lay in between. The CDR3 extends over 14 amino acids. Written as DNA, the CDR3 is TGCAGTGCTAGCTGGGCCACAGGAACCGGGGAGCTGTTTTTT. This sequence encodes CSASWATGTGELFF.

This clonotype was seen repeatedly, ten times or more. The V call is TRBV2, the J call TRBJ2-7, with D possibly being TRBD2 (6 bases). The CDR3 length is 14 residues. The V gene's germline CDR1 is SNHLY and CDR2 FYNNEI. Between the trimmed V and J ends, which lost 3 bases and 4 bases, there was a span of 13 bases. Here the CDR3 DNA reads TGTGCCAGCAGTGAGGGCGGGGCTCGGTACGAGCAGTACTTC. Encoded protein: CASSEGGARYEQYF.

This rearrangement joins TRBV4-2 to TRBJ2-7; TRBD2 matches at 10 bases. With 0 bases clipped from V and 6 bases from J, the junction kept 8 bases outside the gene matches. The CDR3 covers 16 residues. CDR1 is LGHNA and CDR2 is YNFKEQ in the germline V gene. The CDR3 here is CASSQDYSGGASEQYF. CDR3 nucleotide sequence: TGTGCCAGCAGCCAAGATTACAGCGGGGGGGCAAGCGAGCAGTACTTC.

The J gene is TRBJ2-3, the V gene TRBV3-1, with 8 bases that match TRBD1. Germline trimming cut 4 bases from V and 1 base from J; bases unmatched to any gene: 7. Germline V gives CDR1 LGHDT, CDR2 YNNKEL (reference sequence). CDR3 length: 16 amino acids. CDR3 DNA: TGTGCCAGCAGCCGCATGGACAGGGCCGGCACAGATACGCAGTATTTT. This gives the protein CASSRMDRAGTDTQYF.

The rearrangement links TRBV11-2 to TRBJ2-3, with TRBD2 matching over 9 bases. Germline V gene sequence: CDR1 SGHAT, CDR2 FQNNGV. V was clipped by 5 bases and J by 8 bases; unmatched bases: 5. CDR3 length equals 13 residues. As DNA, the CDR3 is TGTGCCAGCAGCCGTCGGACTAGCGCTACGCAGTATTTT. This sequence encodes CASSRRTSATQYF.

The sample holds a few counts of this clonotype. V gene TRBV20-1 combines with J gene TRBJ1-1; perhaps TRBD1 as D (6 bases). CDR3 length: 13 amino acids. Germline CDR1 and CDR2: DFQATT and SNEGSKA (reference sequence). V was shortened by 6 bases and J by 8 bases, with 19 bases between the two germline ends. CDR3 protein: CSASRQAISEAFF. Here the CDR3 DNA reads TGCAGTGCCTCAAGACAGGCAATCTCAGAAGCTTTCTTT.

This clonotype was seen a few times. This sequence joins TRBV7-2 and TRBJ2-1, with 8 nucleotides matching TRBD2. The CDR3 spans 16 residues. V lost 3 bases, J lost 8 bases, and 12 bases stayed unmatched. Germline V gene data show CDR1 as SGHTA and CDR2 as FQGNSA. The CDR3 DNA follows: TGTGCCAGCAGCTTGTCGACTAGCGAGCGAGGCCATGAGCAGTTCTTC. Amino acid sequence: CASSLSTSERGHEQFF.

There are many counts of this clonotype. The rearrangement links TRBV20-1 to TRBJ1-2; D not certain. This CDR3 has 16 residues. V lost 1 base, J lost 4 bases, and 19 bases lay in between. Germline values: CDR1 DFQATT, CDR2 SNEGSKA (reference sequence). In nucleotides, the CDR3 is TGCAGTGCTAGAGCCATCTCAGGAGTCTTTGGCTATGGCTACACCTTC. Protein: CSARAISGVFGYGYTF.

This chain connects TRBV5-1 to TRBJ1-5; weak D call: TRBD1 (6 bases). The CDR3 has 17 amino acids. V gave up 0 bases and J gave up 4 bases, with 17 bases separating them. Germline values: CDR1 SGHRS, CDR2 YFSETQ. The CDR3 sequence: CASSLVGPGVGNQPQHF. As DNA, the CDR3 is TGCGCCAGCAGCTTGGTTGGACCAGGGGTCGGTAATCAGCCCCAGCATTTT.

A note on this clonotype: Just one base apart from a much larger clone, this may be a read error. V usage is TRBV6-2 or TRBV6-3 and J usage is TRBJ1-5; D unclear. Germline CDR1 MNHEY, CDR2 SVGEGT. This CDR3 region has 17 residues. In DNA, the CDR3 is TGTGCCGGCAGTTACTCGAATCTGAGAAATAGCAATCAGCCCCAGCATTTT. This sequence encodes CAGSYSNLRNSNQPQHF.

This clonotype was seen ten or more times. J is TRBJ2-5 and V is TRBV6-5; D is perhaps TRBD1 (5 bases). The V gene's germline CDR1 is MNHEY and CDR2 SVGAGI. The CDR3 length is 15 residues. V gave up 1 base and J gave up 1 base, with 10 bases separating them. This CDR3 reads CASSYWGWGQETQYF. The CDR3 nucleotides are TGTGCCAGCAGTTACTGGGGCTGGGGCCAAGAGACCCAGTACTTC.

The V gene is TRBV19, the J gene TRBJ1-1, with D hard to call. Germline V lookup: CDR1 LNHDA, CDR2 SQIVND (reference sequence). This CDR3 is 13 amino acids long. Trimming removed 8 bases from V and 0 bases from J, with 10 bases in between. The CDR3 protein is CASRQTVNTEAFF. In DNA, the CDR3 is TGTGCCAGTCGTCAAACAGTGAACACTGAAGCTTTCTTT.

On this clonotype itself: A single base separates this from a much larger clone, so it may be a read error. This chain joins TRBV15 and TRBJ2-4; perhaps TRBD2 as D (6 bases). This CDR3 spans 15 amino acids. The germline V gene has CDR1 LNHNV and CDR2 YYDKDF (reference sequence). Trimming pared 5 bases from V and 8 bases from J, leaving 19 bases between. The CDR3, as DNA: TGTGCCACCAGCCCCCTTGGTGGAGGGGCGGACATTCAGTACTTC. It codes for CATSPLGGGADIQYF.

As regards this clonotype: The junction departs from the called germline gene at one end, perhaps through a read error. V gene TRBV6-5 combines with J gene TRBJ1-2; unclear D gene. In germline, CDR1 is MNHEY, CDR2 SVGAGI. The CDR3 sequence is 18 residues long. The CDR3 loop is CASSYIRATGINNYGCTF. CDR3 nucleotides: TGTGCCAGCAGTTATATTCGGGCTACCGGCATAAATAACTATGGCTGCACCTTC.

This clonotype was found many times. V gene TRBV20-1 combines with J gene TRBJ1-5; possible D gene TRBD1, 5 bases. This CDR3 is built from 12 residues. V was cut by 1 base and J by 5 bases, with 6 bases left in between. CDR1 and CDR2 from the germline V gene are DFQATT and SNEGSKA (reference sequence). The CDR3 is CSARVGDQPQHF. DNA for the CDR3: TGCAGTGCTAGAGTAGGGGATCAGCCCCAGCATTTT.

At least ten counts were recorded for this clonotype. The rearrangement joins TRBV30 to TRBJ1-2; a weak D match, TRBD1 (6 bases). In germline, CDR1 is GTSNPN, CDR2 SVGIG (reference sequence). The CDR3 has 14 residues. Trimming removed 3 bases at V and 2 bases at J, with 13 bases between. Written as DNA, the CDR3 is TGTGCCTGGAGGTCGGGACACGGCAACTATGGCTACACCTTC. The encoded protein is CAWRSGHGNYGYTF.

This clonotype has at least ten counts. CDR3 nucleotides: TGTGCCAGCAGTTGGACTGAGGGAATAGGAGAGACCCAGTACTTC. This codes for CASSWTEGIGETQYF. This chain uses TRBV28 with TRBJ2-5; D is possibly TRBD2 (5 bases). Deletions cut 4 bases from V and 4 bases from J, with 16 bases between. From germline, CDR1 is MDHEN and CDR2 SYDVKM. The CDR3 has 15 residues.

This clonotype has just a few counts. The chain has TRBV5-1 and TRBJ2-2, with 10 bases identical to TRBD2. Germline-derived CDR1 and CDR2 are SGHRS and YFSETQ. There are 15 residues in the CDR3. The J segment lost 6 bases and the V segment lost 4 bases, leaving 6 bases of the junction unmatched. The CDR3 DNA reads TGCGCCAGCAGCAACGGGACTAGCGTCCCCGGGGAGCTGTTTTTT. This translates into CASSNGTSVPGELFF.

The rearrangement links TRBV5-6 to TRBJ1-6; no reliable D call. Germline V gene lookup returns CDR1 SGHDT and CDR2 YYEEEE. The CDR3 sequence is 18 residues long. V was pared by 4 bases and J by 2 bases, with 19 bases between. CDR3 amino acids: CASSLRVSRRPYNSPLHF. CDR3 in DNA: TGTGCCAGCAGCCTGCGAGTGAGCCGTAGACCCTATAATTCACCCCTCCACTTT.

The CDR3 nucleotides are TGTGCCAGTAGTCCACAAAGGGGGAGAGTCCTCCACTTT. Protein product: CASSPQRGRVLHF. The chain joins TRBV19 to TRBJ1-6, with TRBD1 as a possible D gene (6 bases). The CDR3 spans 13 residues. Germline V gene lookup returns CDR1 LNHDA and CDR2 SQIVND (reference sequence). V lost 5 bases to trimming and J lost 15 bases, with 17 bases between them. Full variable domain (remainder filled in from reference TRBV19 and TRBJ1-6): DGGITQSPKYLFRKEGQNVTLSCEQNLNHDAMYWYRQDPGQGLRLIYYSQIVNDFQKGDIAEGYSVSREKKESFPLTVTSAQKNPTAFYLCASSPQRGRVLHFGNGTRLTVT.

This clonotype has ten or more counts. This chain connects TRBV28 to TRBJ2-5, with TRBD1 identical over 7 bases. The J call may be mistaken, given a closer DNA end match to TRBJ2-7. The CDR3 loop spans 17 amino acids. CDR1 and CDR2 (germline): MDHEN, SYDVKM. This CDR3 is CASSSRPGGKTSYEQYF. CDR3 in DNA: TGTGCCAGCAGTTCGAGACCAGGGGGTAAGACCTCCTACGAGCAGTACTTC.

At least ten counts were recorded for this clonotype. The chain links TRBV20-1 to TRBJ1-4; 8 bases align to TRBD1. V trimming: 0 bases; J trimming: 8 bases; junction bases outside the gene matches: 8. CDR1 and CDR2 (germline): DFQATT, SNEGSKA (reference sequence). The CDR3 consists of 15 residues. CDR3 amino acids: CSARDIGQGREKLFF. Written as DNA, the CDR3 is TGCAGTGCTAGAGATATAGGACAGGGAAGAGAAAAACTGTTTTTT.

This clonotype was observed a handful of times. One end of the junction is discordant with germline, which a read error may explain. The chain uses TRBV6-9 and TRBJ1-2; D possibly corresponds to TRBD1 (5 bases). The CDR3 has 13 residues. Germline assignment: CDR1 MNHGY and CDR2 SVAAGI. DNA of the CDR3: TGTGACAGCAGTTACAGGACTAACTATGGCTACACCTTC. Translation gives CDSSYRTNYGYTF.

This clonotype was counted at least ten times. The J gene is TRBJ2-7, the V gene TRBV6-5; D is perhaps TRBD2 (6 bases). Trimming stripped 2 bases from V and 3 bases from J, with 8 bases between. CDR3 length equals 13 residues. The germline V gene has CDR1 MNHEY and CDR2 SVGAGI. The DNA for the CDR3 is TGTGCCAGCAGTTACGAGGGAGGCTACGAGCAGTACTTC. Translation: CASSYEGGYEQYF.

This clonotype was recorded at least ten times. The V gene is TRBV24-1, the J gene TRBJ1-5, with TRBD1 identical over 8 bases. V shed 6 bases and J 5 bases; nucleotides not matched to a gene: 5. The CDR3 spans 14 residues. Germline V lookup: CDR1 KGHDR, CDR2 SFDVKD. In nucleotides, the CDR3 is TGTGCCACCAGTTCGACAGGGGCAGATCAGCCCCAGCATTTT. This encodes CATSSTGADQPQHF.

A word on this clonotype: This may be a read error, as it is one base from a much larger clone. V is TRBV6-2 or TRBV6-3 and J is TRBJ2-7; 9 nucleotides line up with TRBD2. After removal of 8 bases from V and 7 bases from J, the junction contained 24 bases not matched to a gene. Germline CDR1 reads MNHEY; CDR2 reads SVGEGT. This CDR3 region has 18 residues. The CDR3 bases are TGTGCCAGCTCTTCCACCCTCGGGGGGAGCGGGGGGCTACGTGAGCAGTACTTC. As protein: CASSSTLGGSGGLREQYF.